These 29 T cell receptor beta chains were sequenced from one sample in a study of shared clonotypes between healthy human individuals. Here immunoSEQ multiplex PCR was the method, and the copy in TCRdb shows in-frame clones only, minus some. This sample yields around 510,000 clones, of which around three quarters are seen a single time; around 11% belongs to the top ten. Sequencing was done on a sample of PBMCs. The receptors were sampled from a woman in her thirties or forties in good health. Some clones in this sample may be carry-over from other donors' samples.

This clone was found a few times. The gene calls are TRBV20-1 and TRBJ1-1, with D perhaps TRBD1 (6 bases). The V end lost 6 bases, the J end lost 9 bases, and 14 bases lay between the germline ends. The CDR3 is 11 amino acids. CDR1 and CDR2 (germline): DFQATT, SNEGSKA (reference sequence). The CDR3 nucleotides are TGCAGTGCAAAAGACAGGCATAAAGCTTTCTTT. Its protein product is CSAKDRHKAFF.

The rearrangement links TRBV9 to TRBJ2-5, with D maybe TRBD1 (6 bases). The CDR3 has 14 amino acids. The germline V gene encodes CDR1 SGDLS and CDR2 YYNGEE. V lost 0 bases and J 4 bases, leaving 10 bases between the germline ends. CDR3 in DNA: TGTGCCAGCAGCGTAGGGGGGCTCGGAGAGACCCAGTACTTC. It specifies CASSVGGLGETQYF. The full variable domain, its missing parts supplied by reference TRBV9 and TRBJ2-5, is DSGVTQTPKHLITATGQRVTLRCSPRSGDLSVYWYQQSLDQGLQFLIQYYNGEERAKGNILERFSAQQFPDLHSELNLSSLELGDSALYFCASSVGGLGETQYFGPGTRLLVL.

The chain uses TRBV15 and TRBJ2-1; 9 bases line up with TRBD1. Germline CDR1 is LNHNV and CDR2 is YYDKDF (reference sequence). The trim removed 2 bases at V and 5 bases at J, leaving 13 bases unmatched. The CDR3 runs to 18 residues. The CDR3 spells CATSRPQMTGGYDNEQFF. CDR3 nucleotide sequence: TGTGCCACCAGCAGACCCCAGATGACAGGGGGGTACGACAATGAGCAGTTCTTC.

The chain carries TRBV7-9 and TRBJ2-7; 7 bases are shared with TRBD1. Germline CDR1 and CDR2: SEHNR and FQNEAQ (reference sequence). J gave up 1 base and V 4 bases, and 7 bases lay outside the gene matches. This CDR3 contains 15 residues. The CDR3 nucleotides read TGTGCCAGCAGCTCCACGGACAGGAAATCCTACGAGCAGTACTTC. It is translated as CASSSTDRKSYEQYF.

Turning to this clone: This CDR3 is also generated by other DNA sequences in the sample. The chain links TRBV7-9 to TRBJ2-1; no clear D. The germline V and J ends were trimmed by 1 base and 3 bases, with 4 bases remaining between them. The length of the CDR3 is 13 residues. CDR1 is SEHNR, CDR2 FQNEAQ, per germline (reference sequence). In DNA, the CDR3 is TGTGCCAGCAGCTTAGGGATCTACAATGAGCAGTTCTTC. The encoded protein is CASSLGIYNEQFF.

V usage is TRBV7-6 and J usage is TRBJ2-7; D is unresolved. This CDR3 region has 13 residues. The germline V and J ends were trimmed by 0 bases and 6 bases, with 9 bases remaining between them. Germline assignment: CDR1 SGHVS and CDR2 FNYEAQ. The CDR3 loop is CASSLALASEQYF. For the CDR3, the DNA is TGTGCCAGCAGCTTAGCACTGGCGTCCGAGCAGTACTTC.

There are many counts of this clone. Other DNA sequences in the same sample also yield this CDR3. This sequence joins TRBV7-9 and TRBJ1-1; 7 positions agree with TRBD1. Germline V gene data show CDR1 as SEHNR and CDR2 as FQNEAQ (reference sequence). This CDR3 contains 13 residues. V was clipped by 1 base and J by 4 bases; unmatched bases: 0. The CDR3 DNA is TGTGCCAGCAGCTTAGAGGGGGCCACTGAAGCTTTCTTT. Protein sequence: CASSLEGATEAFF. The whole variable domain, remainder taken from reference TRBV7-9 and TRBJ1-1, is DTGVSQNPRHKITKRGQNVTFRCDPISEHNRLYWYRQTLGQGPEFLTYFQNEAQLEKSRLLSDRFSAERPKGSFSTLEIQRTEQGDSAMYLCASSLEGATEAFFGQGTRLTVV.

As DNA, the CDR3 is TGCGCCAGCAGCTCTCGTGGGGCGGGAGGGTACAATGAGCAGTTCTTC. As protein: CASSSRGAGGYNEQFF. The chain combines TRBV5-1 with TRBJ2-1, with 9 bases identical to TRBD2. J gave up 4 bases and V 3 bases, and 8 bases lay outside the gene matches. The CDR3 extends over 16 amino acids. CDR1 is SGHRS, CDR2 YFSETQ, per germline.

The chain links TRBV21-1 to TRBJ2-1. TRBV21-1 represents a pseudogene. CDR3 length: 19 residues. Here the CDR3 DNA reads TGTGCCAGCAGCAAGGGGCTCTGGAGTCGTGGGAGCTCCTACAATGAGCAGTTCTTC. It is translated as CASSKGLWSRGSSYNEQFF.

This chain uses TRBV6-5 with TRBJ1-4, with a possible D match to TRBD1 (5 bases). The CDR3 is made up of 16 amino acids. Germline CDR1 and CDR2: MNHEY and SVGAGI. The germline V and J ends were trimmed by 0 bases and 7 bases, with 15 bases remaining between them. The CDR3 DNA is TGTGCCAGCAGTTACTCGCCAGGGAGGTTTTTTGAAAAACTGTTTTTT. As protein: CASSYSPGRFFEKLFF.

The chain employs TRBV30 and TRBJ1-5; D is uncertain. The ends were cut back, 1 base at V and 3 bases at J, with 10 bases in the middle. The germline V gene encodes CDR1 GTSNPN and CDR2 SVGIG (reference sequence). CDR3 size: 14 residues. The CDR3 bases are TGTGCCTGGAGTGGCTGGGATTACAATCAGCCCCAGCATTTT. Translating it yields CAWSGWDYNQPQHF.

The genes are TRBV28 and TRBJ1-1; 8 bases map to TRBD1. V dropped 6 bases and J dropped 6; count of bases not matched to a gene: 9. This CDR3 comprises 14 residues. Germline values: CDR1 MDHEN, CDR2 SYDVKM. CDR3 amino acids: CASSNGQGRAEAFF. The CDR3 DNA reads as TGTGCCAGCAGCAACGGACAGGGACGGGCTGAAGCTTTCTTT.

V gene TRBV2 combines with J gene TRBJ2-7; 8 nucleotides line up with TRBD1. Trimming removed 1 base from V and 9 bases from J; junction bases left unmatched: 5. Germline CDR1 SNHLY, CDR2 FYNNEI. The CDR3 is made up of 13 amino acids. The CDR3 DNA sequence: TGTGCCAGCAGTGAAGGGCCAGGACAGGGGCAGTACTTC. Translation gives CASSEGPGQGQYF.

This clone appeared a few times. The rearrangement joins TRBV30 to TRBJ2-7; 7 positions agree with TRBD1. Germline V gene lookup returns CDR1 GTSNPN and CDR2 SVGIG (reference sequence). V was pared by 2 bases and J by 3 bases, with 7 bases of the junction left unmatched. The CDR3 spans 14 residues. The CDR3 region is CAWSMGAGGYEQYF. In DNA form, the CDR3 reads TGTGCCTGGAGTATGGGAGCAGGGGGCTACGAGCAGTACTTC.

This sequence joins TRBV23-1 and TRBJ1-5; TRBD1 matches 10 bases. TRBV23-1 is placed among ORFs of uncertain function. The V segment lost 1 base and the J segment 0 bases; nucleotides outside the gene matches: 6. The CDR3 totals 18 residues. The CDR3, as DNA: TGCGCCAGCAGTCAATTCCGGGACAGGGGTTATAGCAATCAGCCCCAGCATTTT. This encodes CASSQFRDRGYSNQPQHF.

The rearrangement uses TRBV5-4 and TRBJ2-3; the D gene is possibly TRBD2 (6 bases). V dropped 3 bases and J dropped 5 bases, with 10 bases sitting between them. The CDR3 consists of 13 residues. From germline, CDR1 is SGHNT and CDR2 YYREEE (reference sequence). CDR3 in DNA: TGTGCCAGCAGCTATCGCGGGGAAGATACGCAGTATTTT. It yields the protein CASSYRGEDTQYF.

The chain is built from TRBV28 and TRBJ2-3; D possibly corresponds to TRBD1 (6 bases). Deletions cut 3 bases from V and 6 bases from J, with 25 bases between. The CDR3 extends over 18 amino acids. The germline V gene has CDR1 MDHEN and CDR2 SYDVKM. The DNA for the CDR3 is TGTGCCAGCAGTTTTCTTGCGGCCCGCAGGGGAGTATGGGATACGCAGTATTTT. Protein: CASSFLAARRGVWDTQYF.

This clone was found a few times. The chain employs TRBV18 and TRBJ1-4; tentatively, D is TRBD1 (6 bases). The CDR3 is 15 amino acids. Germline loops: CDR1 KGHSH, CDR2 LQKENI. V dropped 6 bases and J dropped 0 bases, with 11 bases sitting between them. CDR3 protein: CASSLNRATNEKLFF. In DNA form, the CDR3 reads TGTGCCAGCTCGCTTAACAGGGCAACTAATGAAAAACTGTTTTTT. Together with reference TRBV18 and TRBJ1-4, the CDR3 gives the full variable domain: NAGVMQNPRHLVRRRGQEARLRCSPMKGHSHVYWYRQLPEEGLKFMVYLQKENIIDESGMPKERFSAEFPKEGPSILRIQQVVRGDSAAYFCASSLNRATNEKLFFGSGTQLSVL.

V gene TRBV5-1 combines with J gene TRBJ2-3; tentatively, D is TRBD2 (6 bases). Germline CDR1 is SGHRS and CDR2 is YFSETQ. The CDR3 has 15 amino acids. V dropped 4 bases and J dropped 1 base, with 13 bases sitting between them. DNA for the CDR3: TGCGCCAGCAGCCCGGAGGGTCGGGGCACAGATACGCAGTATTTT. Its translation is CASSPEGRGTDTQYF.

This sequence joins TRBV28 and TRBJ2-7; 7 bases agree with TRBD2. J was trimmed by 3 bases and V by 7 bases; bases with no gene match: 9. CDR1 is MDHEN, CDR2 SYDVKM, per germline. The CDR3 is 14 residues long. CDR3 DNA sequence: TGTGCCAGCACCCCGGGACTACTCTACTACGAGCAGTACTTC. Its protein product is CASTPGLLYYEQYF.

The J gene is TRBJ2-3, the V gene TRBV18, with 8 bases that match TRBD2. V lost 3 bases, J lost 4 bases, and 6 bases stayed unmatched. Germline V gene sequence: CDR1 KGHSH, CDR2 LQKENI. CDR3 length: 15 amino acids. The CDR3 nucleotides are TGTGCCAGCTCACCCCAACTAGCGGCACCAGATACGCAGTATTTT. As protein: CASSPQLAAPDTQYF.

V usage is TRBV14 and J usage is TRBJ2-1, with 11 positions matching TRBD1. The CDR3 covers 13 residues. J was trimmed by 9 bases and V by 4 bases; bases with no gene match: 2. Germline-derived CDR1 and CDR2 are SGHDN and FVKESK. The CDR3 DNA sequence: TGTGCCAGCAGCCGGACAGGGGGCACTGAGCAGTTCTTC. Encoded protein: CASSRTGGTEQFF.

This clone was seen more than once but under ten times. V usage is TRBV5-1 and J usage is TRBJ2-3; TRBD2 matches 12 bases. J lost 6 bases, V lost 6 bases, and 14 bases had no gene match. The CDR3 consists of 17 residues. CDR1 and CDR2 from the germline V gene are SGHRS and YFSETQ. CDR3 in DNA: TGCGCCAGCACCCTAAGGGCTAGCGGGAGGGTTACGGATACGCAGTATTTT. This encodes CASTLRASGRVTDTQYF.

At least ten counts were recorded for this clone. Additional DNA sequences in this sample encode the identical CDR3. The V gene is TRBV7-9, the J gene TRBJ2-7; D not certain. CDR3 size: 11 residues. Trimming cost V 5 bases and J 5 bases, with 7 bases left between them. The V gene's germline CDR1 is SEHNR and CDR2 FQNEAQ (reference sequence). DNA of the CDR3: TGTGCCAGCAGCCCCTACGACGAGCAGTACTTC. Its translation is CASSPYDEQYF.

The chain joins TRBV6-1 to TRBJ2-7; D remains ambiguous. Germline CDR1 reads MNHNS; CDR2 reads SASEGT. The CDR3 spans 14 residues. The ends were cut back, 4 bases at V and 3 bases at J, with 13 bases in the middle. CDR3 in DNA: TGTGCCAGCAGTGCCCGGTCCCTAGACTACGAGCAGTACTTC. As protein: CASSARSLDYEQYF.

This chain uses TRBV7-9 with TRBJ2-3; TRBD1 matches 8 bases. J lost 1 base, V lost 6 bases, and 6 bases had no gene match. CDR3 length: 15 residues. Germline V lookup: CDR1 SEHNR, CDR2 FQNEAQ (reference sequence). The CDR3 region is CASRGKTGGTDTQYF. CDR3 bases: TGTGCCAGCAGGGGTAAGACAGGGGGCACAGATACGCAGTATTTT.

The chain couples TRBV30 to TRBJ1-5; possibly TRBD1 for D (6 bases). The CDR3 covers 12 residues. CDR1 GTSNPN and CDR2 SVGIG come from the germline V gene (reference sequence). Deletions cut 0 bases from V and 9 bases from J, with 9 bases between. The CDR3 DNA sequence: TGTGCCTGGAGTGTACAGGGTCTGCCCCAGCATTTT. Its translation: CAWSVQGLPQHF.

The chain links TRBV19 to TRBJ2-1, with 12 bases that match TRBD2. V gave up 7 bases and J gave up 5 bases; unmatched junction bases: 3. The length of the CDR3 is 14 residues. Per germline, CDR1 LNHDA and CDR2 SQIVND (reference sequence). CDR3 nucleotide sequence: TGTGCCAGTACTTGGACTAGCGGGAACAATGAGCAGTTCTTC. Translation: CASTWTSGNNEQFF.

CDR3 sequence (DNA): TGTGCCAGCAGCTTATTACAGGGGGCTGGGACTGAAGCTTTCTTT. Its translation: CASSLLQGAGTEAFF. The chain recombines TRBV5-8 with TRBJ1-1; 9 positions agree with TRBD1. Germline V gene sequence: CDR1 SGHTS, CDR2 YDEGEE. This CDR3 is built from 15 residues. V shed 2 bases and J 5 bases; nucleotides not matched to a gene: 7.